What follows describes a single TCR beta chain. Other DNA sequences in this specimen translate into the identical CDR3. The V end was cut by 3 bases, the J end by 0 bases, with 9 bases between. The CDR3 covers 15 residues. Germline CDR1 is SGHAT and CDR2 is FQNNGV. This record comes from a study of blood T cell repertoires in COVID-19. Background on the study: Some COVID-19 samples were acute and others convalescent; all came from the United States, Italy and Spain. In each case, the material was cDNA or gDNA derived from T cells, B-cell-depleted T cells, or PBMCs.

Authors' methods: Estimation of nucleated cell counts was performed using reference gene primer amplification. Profiled with immunoSEQ multiplex PCR; TCRdb holds only in-frame clones, not every one. V and J calls and clone size are as listed in that table; D and trimming were resolved from the DNA. The sample records some 250,000 clones, approximately 86% being singletons. The TCR comes from a woman aged 25 to 45 who had recovered from COVID-19. V usage is TRBV11-2 and J usage is TRBJ1-3, with D possibly TRBD1 on 5 matching bases. The specimen was peripheral blood. In nucleotides, the CDR3 is TGTGCCAGCAGCTTGGGGGGTGTCTCTGGAAACACCATATATTTT. This translates into CASSLGGVSGNTIYF.